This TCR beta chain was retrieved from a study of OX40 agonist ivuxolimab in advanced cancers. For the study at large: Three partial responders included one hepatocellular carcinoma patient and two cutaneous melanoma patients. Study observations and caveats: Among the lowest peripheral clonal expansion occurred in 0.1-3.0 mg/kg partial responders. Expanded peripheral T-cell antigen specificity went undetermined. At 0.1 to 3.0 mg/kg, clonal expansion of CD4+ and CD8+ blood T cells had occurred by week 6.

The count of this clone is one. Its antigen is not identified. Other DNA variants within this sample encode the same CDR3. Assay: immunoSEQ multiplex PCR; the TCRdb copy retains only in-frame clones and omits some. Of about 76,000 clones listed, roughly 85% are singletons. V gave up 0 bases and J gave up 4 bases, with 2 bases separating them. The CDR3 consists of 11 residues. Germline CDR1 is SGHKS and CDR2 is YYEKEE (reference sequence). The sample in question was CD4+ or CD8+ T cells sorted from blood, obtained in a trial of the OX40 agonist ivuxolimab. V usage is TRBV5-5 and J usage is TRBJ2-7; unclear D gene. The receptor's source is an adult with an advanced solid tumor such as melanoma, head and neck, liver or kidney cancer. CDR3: CASSLDYEQYF. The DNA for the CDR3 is TGTGCCAGCAGCTTGGATTACGAGCAGTACTTC.